The 28 T cell receptor beta chains given below trace back to one sample, sequenced in a study of cytomegalovirus exposure and HLA in healthy donors. 13 Jbeta primers and 60 Vbeta primers were used for the PCR. The table came from immunoSEQ multiplex PCR; TCRdb's copy has only in-frame clones and leaves some out. Among roughly 100,000 clones listed, 70% to 80% were seen once. The sequenced material came from PBMCs. Receptors originate from a female donor in good health and CMV-seronegative.

The rearrangement uses TRBV10-3 and TRBJ1-2; 7 nucleotides agree with TRBD1. Trimming cost V 4 bases and J 7 bases; bases outside gene matches: 15. CDR3 length: 16 residues. CDR1 is ENHRY and CDR2 is SYGVKD in the germline V gene. The CDR3 spells CAISGGDRAQGSGYTF. The CDR3 nucleotides read TGTGCCATCAGTGGGGGAGACAGGGCCCAGGGCTCTGGCTACACCTTC.

A few counts support this clone. V usage is TRBV7-2 and J usage is TRBJ1-5, with D possibly being TRBD1 (5 bases). Germline CDR1 and CDR2: SGHTA and FQGNSA. The CDR3 loop spans 17 amino acids. V dropped 5 bases and J dropped 3 bases, with 20 bases sitting between them. CDR3 DNA: TGTGCCAGCAGCCTGGGGGGACGACAGACAATCAATCAGCCCCAGCATTTT. This gives the protein CASSLGGRQTINQPQHF.

This clone showed up just once. V usage is TRBV27 and J usage is TRBJ2-7; a possible D gene is TRBD2 (6 bases). The germline gives CDR1 MNHEY, CDR2 SMNVEV (reference sequence). This CDR3 is built from 14 residues. V shed 7 bases and J shed 3 bases, with 16 bases lying between them. CDR3 residues: CASKEEGVHYEQYF. Written as DNA, the CDR3 is TGTGCCAGCAAAGAGGAGGGAGTGCACTACGAGCAGTACTTC.

The chain links TRBV7-2 to TRBJ2-7; 8 positions agree with TRBD2. This CDR3 has 14 residues. With V trimmed by 5 bases and J by 0 bases, 3 bases remained unmatched. The germline CDR1 and CDR2 sequences are SGHTA and FQGNSA. The CDR3 DNA reads TGTGCCAGCAGCCGTAGCGGGAACTCCTACGAGCAGTACTTC. It yields the protein CASSRSGNSYEQYF.

The chain recombines TRBV5-6 with TRBJ2-1; maybe TRBD2 (5 bases). CDR1 is SGHDT, CDR2 YYEEEE, per germline. Trimming removed 5 bases at V and 3 bases at J, with 15 bases between. This CDR3 is 15 amino acids long. CDR3 sequence reads: CASRGAGVIYNEQFF. In nucleotides, the CDR3 is TGTGCCAGCAGGGGAGCCGGTGTTATCTACAATGAGCAGTTCTTC.

The gene calls are TRBV28 and TRBJ1-2; TRBD1 is a possible D gene (6 bases). This CDR3 has 16 amino acids. Germline CDR1 and CDR2: MDHEN and SYDVKM. Deletions cut 5 bases from V and 2 bases from J, with 18 bases between. The CDR3 nucleotides read TGTGCCAGCAGTCCCGGGGACAAGGGGAAGAACTATGGCTACACCTTC. Encoded protein: CASSPGDKGKNYGYTF.

The chain uses TRBV7-8 and TRBJ2-5, with TRBD1 identical over 7 bases. The V and J ends lost 3 bases and 5 bases, in that order; junction bases with no gene match: 6. The CDR3 has 14 residues. Germline V lookup: CDR1 SGHVS, CDR2 FQNEAQ. CDR3 in DNA: TGTGCCAGCAGCTTGACAGGGTTTGTGGAGACCCAGTACTTC. It specifies CASSLTGFVETQYF. The full variable domain, completed using reference TRBV7-8 and TRBJ2-5, is GAGVSQSPRYKVAKRGQDVALRCDPISGHVSLFWYQQALGQGPEFLTYFQNEAQLDKSGLPSDRFFAERPEGSVSTLKIQRTQQEDSAVYLCASSLTGFVETQYFGPGTRLLVL.

The chain has TRBV19 and TRBJ2-1; D is perhaps TRBD1 (6 bases). Trimming pared 4 bases from V and 0 bases from J, leaving 10 bases between. The V gene's germline CDR1 is LNHDA and CDR2 SQIVND (reference sequence). The CDR3 has 15 residues. The CDR3 nucleotides are TGTGCCAGTAGTAACGACAGGAGCTCCTACAATGAGCAGTTCTTC. This translates into CASSNDRSSYNEQFF.

This clone has only one observation. The V call is TRBV19, the J call TRBJ2-3; unclear D gene. The germline gives CDR1 LNHDA, CDR2 SQIVND (reference sequence). CDR3 length equals 14 residues. Trimming took off 4 bases at V and 0 bases at J, with 8 bases between the two ends. The CDR3 here is CASSSGLSTDTQYF. The CDR3 bases are TGTGCCAGTAGTAGTGGGCTGAGCACAGATACGCAGTATTTT. The full variable domain, in which reference TRBV19 and TRBJ2-3 provide the parts outside the CDR3, is DGGITQSPKYLFRKEGQNVTLSCEQNLNHDAMYWYRQDPGQGLRLIYYSQIVNDFQKGDIAEGYSVSREKKESFPLTVTSAQKNPTAFYLCASSSGLSTDTQYFGPGTRLTVL.

The V and J genes are TRBV11-3 and TRBJ2-7; TRBD1 aligns across 8 bases. The germline V gene encodes CDR1 SGHNT and CDR2 YENEEA. J lost 2 bases, V lost 1 base, and 4 bases had no gene match. The CDR3 runs 15 residues. CDR3 nucleotide sequence: TGTGCCAGCAGCTTAGGAGGACAGGGTCCCTACGAGCAGTACTTC. Translation: CASSLGGQGPYEQYF. The variable domain in full, completed from reference TRBV11-3 and TRBJ2-7, reads EAGVVQSPRYKIIEKKQPVAFWCNPISGHNTLYWYLQNLGQGPELLIRYENEEAVDDSQLPKDRFSAERLKGVDSTLKIQPAELGDSAVYLCASSLGGQGPYEQYFGPGTRLTVT.

This chain links TRBV5-4 with TRBJ1-2; D possibly corresponds to TRBD1 (5 bases). The CDR3 is 14 amino acids. Per the germline V gene, CDR1 is SGHNT and CDR2 is YYREEE (reference sequence). V was clipped by 2 bases and J by 2 bases, with 10 bases between them. CDR3 sequence: CASSFPGQNYGYTF. The CDR3 DNA reads as TGTGCCAGCAGCTTCCCAGGACAAAACTATGGCTACACCTTC.

The chain uses TRBV6-6 and TRBJ2-7; TRBD2 matches at 7 bases. Unmatched junction bases numbered 8, after V lost 5 bases and J lost 4 bases. Germline-derived CDR1 and CDR2 are MNHNY and SVGAGI (reference sequence). The CDR3 spans 14 residues. CDR3 loop: CASSADGRSYEQYF. DNA for the CDR3: TGTGCCAGCAGTGCGGACGGGAGGTCTTACGAGCAGTACTTC.

The J gene is TRBJ2-5, the V gene TRBV27; 8 positions match TRBD1. V trimming: 3 bases; J trimming: 4 bases; junction bases outside the gene matches: 7. The germline CDR1 and CDR2 sequences are MNHEY and SMNVEV (reference sequence). The CDR3 totals 15 residues. CDR3 coding DNA: TGTGCCAGCAGTTTTCGACAGGGGAGGAGAGAGACCCAGTACTTC. Encoded protein: CASSFRQGRRETQYF.

This clone was seen only a few times. V and J are TRBV4-1 and TRBJ1-1, with D possibly TRBD1 on 5 matching bases. The germline V and J ends were trimmed by 0 bases and 7 bases, with 9 bases remaining between them. Germline-derived CDR1 and CDR2 are MGHRA and YSYEKL. This CDR3 is 13 amino acids long. CDR3 sequence reads: CASSQEGQLEAFF. DNA for the CDR3: TGCGCCAGCAGCCAAGAGGGGCAGCTTGAAGCTTTCTTT.

The chain couples TRBV7-9 to TRBJ2-3, with 8 bases aligning to TRBD2. CDR3 length equals 14 residues. Germline V gene data show CDR1 as SEHNR and CDR2 as FQNEAQ (reference sequence). With V trimmed by 3 bases and J by 1 base, 0 bases remained unmatched. Written as DNA, the CDR3 is TGTGCCAGCAGCTTGCGGGAGGGCACAGATACGCAGTATTTT. Protein: CASSLREGTDTQYF.

V gene TRBV10-3 combines with J gene TRBJ2-1; 10 nucleotides match TRBD2. Germline V gene data show CDR1 as ENHRY and CDR2 as SYGVKD. V lost 6 bases to trimming and J lost 5 bases; unmatched junction nucleotides: 4. This CDR3 spans 14 amino acids. The CDR3 DNA follows: TGTGCCATCAGAAGCGGGAGGGCAAACAATGAGCAGTTCTTC. It is translated as CAIRSGRANNEQFF.

The chain combines TRBV7-9 with TRBJ1-1; D unresolved. The germline V gene encodes CDR1 SEHNR and CDR2 FQNEAQ (reference sequence). V was clipped by 3 bases and J by 3 bases, with 8 bases between them. The CDR3 length is 13 residues. For the CDR3, the DNA is TGTGCCAGCAGCTTCCCAGGCTACACTGAAGCTTTCTTT. Protein sequence: CASSFPGYTEAFF.

This clone was seen a handful of times. The V gene is TRBV5-1, the J gene TRBJ1-5; weak D call: TRBD1 (6 bases). CDR1 is SGHRS, CDR2 YFSETQ, per germline. This CDR3 is built from 15 residues. Trimming took off 5 bases at V and 4 bases at J, with 16 bases between the two ends. CDR3 nucleotide sequence: TGCGCCAGCAGAGAGGGGGAACTTACTAATCAGCCCCAGCATTTT. As protein: CASREGELTNQPQHF.

The chain combines TRBV2 with TRBJ1-4; 9 bases align to TRBD1. The V and J ends lost 7 bases and 5 bases, in that order; junction bases with no gene match: 11. Germline loops: CDR1 SNHLY, CDR2 FYNNEI. The CDR3 loop spans 16 amino acids. The CDR3 reads CASTGTGIWGNEKLFF. The CDR3 coding sequence is TGTGCCAGCACCGGGACAGGGATTTGGGGCAATGAAAAACTGTTTTTT.

The V call is TRBV9, the J call TRBJ2-5; 8 bases fit TRBD2. CDR1 is SGDLS, CDR2 YYNGEE, per germline. This CDR3 spans 18 amino acids. The J segment lost 5 bases and the V segment lost 0 bases, leaving 15 bases of the junction unmatched. Here the CDR3 DNA reads TGTGCCAGCAGCGTAGCACCCCAAGGGGGACTAGGAAGGGAGACCCAGTACTTC. It specifies CASSVAPQGGLGRETQYF.

The CDR3 DNA reads TGTGCCAGCAGCGGTCTCGCGGGAGGGCCAAGAGAGCAGTTCTTC. As protein: CASSGLAGGPREQFF. The chain carries TRBV7-2 and TRBJ2-1, with 9 bases aligning to TRBD2. Germline lookup yields CDR1 SGHTA and CDR2 FQGNSA. After removal of 5 bases from V and 10 bases from J, the junction contained 12 bases not matched to a gene. The CDR3 extends over 15 amino acids.

The genes are TRBV19 and TRBJ2-1; 9 nucleotides align to TRBD2. Trimming at V came to 4 bases and at J to 2 bases, leaving 6 bases not matched to a gene. The CDR3 is made up of 16 amino acids. CDR1 is LNHDA, CDR2 SQIVND, per germline (reference sequence). In DNA, the CDR3 is TGTGCCAGTAGTAGATTAGCGGGAGTCCCCTACAATGAGCAGTTCTTC. Amino acid sequence: CASSRLAGVPYNEQFF.

The J gene is TRBJ1-2, the V gene TRBV7-2, with TRBD1 matching 8 bases. Looked up from germline, CDR1 is SGHTA and CDR2 is FQGNSA. This CDR3 region has 16 residues. V was pared by 3 bases and J by 4 bases, with 10 bases of the junction left unmatched. The CDR3 coding sequence is TGTGCCAGCAGCTTGCAGGCGACAGGGGCCCTCTATGGCTACACCTTC. Its protein is CASSLQATGALYGYTF.

The chain links TRBV6-1 to TRBJ1-1; D unclear. Germline V gives CDR1 MNHNS, CDR2 SASEGT. The CDR3 spans 12 residues. V was trimmed by 4 bases and J by 7 bases, leaving 10 bases between them. CDR3 nucleotide sequence: TGTGCCAGCAGTGTGGCGGGGTTTGAAGCTTTCTTT. Amino acid sequence: CASSVAGFEAFF.

For the CDR3, the DNA is TGTGCCAGTAGTATTTCTATCGCGGCCGGGGAGCTGTTTTTT. It yields the protein CASSISIAAGELFF. The chain joins TRBV19 to TRBJ2-2; D remains unclear. The germline V gene has CDR1 LNHDA and CDR2 SQIVND (reference sequence). The CDR3 is made up of 14 amino acids. V gave up 3 bases and J gave up 6 bases, with 11 bases separating them.

The V gene is TRBV11-2, the J gene TRBJ1-1, with D perhaps matching TRBD1 (6 bases). V was pared by 5 bases and J by 2 bases, with 12 bases between. The CDR3 length is 14 residues. CDR1 and CDR2 from the germline V gene are SGHAT and FQNNGV. The CDR3 region is CASSEDRINTEAFF. DNA for the CDR3: TGTGCCAGCAGCGAAGACAGGATCAACACTGAAGCTTTCTTT.

The rearrangement links TRBV6-6 to TRBJ2-7, with D possibly TRBD2 on 5 matching bases. Trimming pared 5 bases from V and 6 bases from J, leaving 14 bases between. The CDR3 length is 13 residues. CDR1 and CDR2 from the germline V gene are MNHNY and SVGAGI (reference sequence). The CDR3 loop reads CASSPRGSGEQYF. The CDR3 nucleotides are TGTGCCAGCAGTCCCCGAGGGTCAGGCGAGCAGTACTTC.

This clone was seen only a few times. The chain recombines TRBV7-8 with TRBJ2-1, with a possible D match to TRBD2 (6 bases). This CDR3 has 14 residues. With 2 bases removed from V and 3 bases from J, the gap between germline ends came to 8 bases. From germline, CDR1 is SGHVS and CDR2 FQNEAQ. This chain's CDR3 is CASSLRTNYNEQFF. CDR3 sequence (DNA): TGTGCCAGCAGCTTACGGACTAACTACAATGAGCAGTTCTTC.